The rows below give T cell receptor beta chains drawn from one sample of a study of blood T cell repertoires in COVID-19. Here immunoSEQ multiplex PCR was the method, and the copy in TCRdb shows in-frame clones only, minus some. The sample holds 100,000 to 150,000 clones, roughly 72% seen once. Sequenced input: peripheral blood. Receptors were obtained from a man in his 60s with acute or convalescent COVID-19. CDR3s include the opening cysteine and the closing phenylalanine or tryptophan. The D gene is left open where the match is weak. Clone size is not always given. Where it is, it says once, few, many or a class for expanded clones.

DNA,CDR3,V,size,D,J
TGTGCCAGCAGGGAACGGGTTACGACAGGGAACTACAATCAGCCCCAGCATTTT,CASRERVTTGNYNQPQHF,TRBV6-1,.,TRBD1,TRBJ1-5
TGTGCCAGCAGAACTGGACTAGTCAGCGACGAGCAGTACTTC,CASRTGLVSDEQYF,TRBV2,.,TRBD2,TRBJ2-7
TGTGCCAGCAGGGGGAGTTCCTCCTACAATGAGCAGTTCTTC,CASRGSSSYNEQFF,TRBV6-5,.,.,TRBJ2-1
TGTGCCAGCACCTCCGGAGCTGCGCGAGAGACCCAGTACTTC,CASTSGAARETQYF,TRBV7-8,few,.,TRBJ2-5
TGTGCCAGCAGCCCCCAAGCGGGGAGGGGGACAGATACGCAGTATTTT,CASSPQAGRGTDTQYF,TRBV9,.,.,TRBJ2-3
TGTGCCAGCAGTGTCGGGTGGGGCACAGATACGCAGTATTTT,CASSVGWGTDTQYF,TRBV7-3,.,.,TRBJ2-3
TGCGCCAGCAGAGTGGGAGATAACTATGGCTACACCTTC,CASRVGDNYGYTF,TRBV5-1,once,.,TRBJ1-2
TGTGCCAGCAGCTTAGGGGTTAGCTTGGGCGAGCAGTACTTC,CASSLGVSLGEQYF,TRBV7-2,.,.,TRBJ2-7
TGTGCCAGCTCACCAGGGGTAGCGGGAGCCACCGGGGAGCTGTTTTTT,CASSPGVAGATGELFF,TRBV18,once,TRBD2,TRBJ2-2
TGTGCCACCAGTGATCCTTCACCGAGAGGGGGAGAGACCCAGTACTTC,CATSDPSPRGGETQYF,TRBV24-1,.,.,TRBJ2-5
TGTGCCAGCAGTTTCCGGGGGACAGGGCTCGACGAGCAGTACTTC,CASSFRGTGLDEQYF,TRBV6-5,.,TRBD1,TRBJ2-7
TGTGCCAGCAGCTTAACAACTAGCGGGATGAGAGAGACCCAGTACTTC,CASSLTTSGMRETQYF,TRBV11-2,.,TRBD2,TRBJ2-5
TGTGCCAGCCGGGGTGGCCACCAGGGAGGTCCCTACGAGCAGTACTTC,CASRGGHQGGPYEQYF,TRBV3-1/TRBV3-2,.,.,TRBJ2-7
TGTGCCACCAGCAGAGATGACCCCTCGTGGGGGAGGCCAAGCTCCTACGAGCAGTACTTC,CATSRDDPSWGRPSSYEQYF,TRBV15,.,.,TRBJ2-7
TGTGCCTGGAGAGTTTCCGGGACAGATAATTCACCCCTCCACTTT,CAWRVSGTDNSPLHF,TRBV30,.,TRBD1,TRBJ1-6
TGCGCCAGCAGCTTGGGTCTAGCGGGGGGCCCGAACACCGGGGAGCTGTTTTTT,CASSLGLAGGPNTGELFF,TRBV5-1,.,TRBD2,TRBJ2-2
TGTGCCAGCAGTAGGGACAGGGGGACTGGCTACACCTTC,CASSRDRGTGYTF,TRBV12-3/TRBV12-4,.,TRBD1,TRBJ1-2
TGTGCCAGCAGCTTACGAGGGATAGAGACCCAGTACTTC,CASSLRGIETQYF,TRBV7-9,.,.,TRBJ2-5